This T cell receptor beta chain was recorded in a study of cytotoxic CD8 clonotypes in ibrutinib-treated CLL. Study summary: Patients: roughly ten relapsed/refractory, roughly 14 treatment-naive, roughly 17 IGHV unmutated. Findings and caveats of the study: Increased clonality at ibrutinib response gave way to a return toward baseline at progression.

With regard to this clone: The antigen is undetermined.

Sequenced by immunoSEQ multiplex PCR; TCRdb stores in-frame clones only, minus some. The top ten clones hold 7.6% of a sample with more than 110,000 clones, more than 70% of them seen once. Germline CDR1 and CDR2: MNHEY and SVGAGI. V lost 2 bases, J lost 0 bases, and 10 bases lay in between. The CDR3 is 15 residues long. This receptor was identified in a human donor with chronic lymphocytic leukemia. The sequences come from PBMCs, collected after 36 months of ibrutinib treatment. The genes are TRBV6-5 and TRBJ1-2, with D possibly TRBD1 on 5 matching bases. This CDR3 reads CASSYAGTANYGYTF. In DNA, the CDR3 is TGTGCCAGCAGTTACGCGGGGACGGCTAACTATGGCTACACCTTC.